One sample yielded the 25 T cell receptor beta chains listed below, sequenced in a study of CD8 T cells in Susac syndrome. RNA was extracted with the RNeasy kit, and a quantity of about 0.45 to 1 ug was reverse transcribed using random hexamers. In TCRdb, the immunoSEQ multiplex PCR reads were re-called with MiXCR into one record per CDR3 protein. The sample includes 150,000 to 200,000 distinct CDR3 sequences, approximately 95% seen only once; the top ten take approximately 0.1%. The sequencing sample was made of CD4+ T cells from PBMCs. These receptors originate from a human donor with multiple sclerosis.

In nucleotides, the CDR3 is TGTGCCACCAGCCCACAGGGGACAGGGGCAGAGACCCAGTACTTC. Its protein product is CATSPQGTGAETQYF. The chain carries TRBV15 and TRBJ2-5; 10 bases fit TRBD1. Germline CDR1 reads LNHNV; CDR2 reads YYDKDF (reference sequence). V dropped 5 bases and J dropped 4; count of bases not matched to a gene: 7. The CDR3 consists of 15 residues.

This chain joins TRBV19 and TRBJ2-7, with 9 nucleotides matching TRBD1. The trim removed 6 bases at V and 1 base at J, leaving 1 base unmatched. The CDR3 has 13 amino acids. The germline V gene encodes CDR1 LNHDA and CDR2 SQIVND (reference sequence). CDR3 sequence (DNA): TGTGCCAGTAGGGACAGGGGTTCCTACGAGCAGTACTTC. It yields the protein CASRDRGSYEQYF.

The chain joins TRBV20-1 to TRBJ1-6, with 7 bases lining up with TRBD1. Per germline, CDR1 DFQATT and CDR2 SNEGSKA (reference sequence). V gave up 6 bases and J gave up 13 bases; unmatched junction bases: 9. CDR3 length: 12 residues. This CDR3 reads CSAGTVPLPLHF. In nucleotides, the CDR3 is TGCAGTGCCGGGACAGTCCCTTTGCCCCTCCACTTT.

The genes are TRBV30 and TRBJ1-1; no reliable D call. V lost 1 base, J lost 3 bases, and 18 bases lay in between. This CDR3 has 16 amino acids. Germline assignment: CDR1 GTSNPN and CDR2 SVGIG (reference sequence). This chain's CDR3 is CAWSGLRGWGYTEAFF. Here the CDR3 DNA reads TGTGCCTGGAGTGGCCTACGAGGGTGGGGTTACACTGAAGCTTTCTTT. The whole variable domain, remainder taken from reference TRBV30 and TRBJ1-1, is SQTIHQWPATLVQPVGSPLSLECTVEGTSNPNLYWYRQAAGRGLQLLFYSVGIGQISSEVPQNLSASRPQDRQFILSSKKLLLSDSGFYLCAWSGLRGWGYTEAFFGQGTRLTVV.

This chain uses TRBV7-8 with TRBJ2-1, with TRBD1 matching 8 bases. There are 15 residues in the CDR3. Germline V gene lookup returns CDR1 SGHVS and CDR2 FQNEAQ. V trimming: 1 base; J trimming: 7 bases; junction bases outside the gene matches: 6. CDR3 in amino acids: CASSLVGQGKNEQFF. The CDR3 bases are TGTGCCAGCAGCTTAGTCGGACAGGGTAAGAATGAGCAGTTCTTC. The complete variable domain, with remaining parts taken from reference TRBV7-8 and TRBJ2-1, reads GAGVSQSPRYKVAKRGQDVALRCDPISGHVSLFWYQQALGQGPEFLTYFQNEAQLDKSGLPSDRFFAERPEGSVSTLKIQRTQQEDSAVYLCASSLVGQGKNEQFFGPGTRLTVL.

CDR3 sequence reads: CASSLTGGAGISNQPQHF. The CDR3 nucleotides are TGTGCCAGCAGTCTCACAGGGGGCGCAGGGATTAGCAATCAGCCCCAGCATTTT. The V call is TRBV6-1, the J call TRBJ1-5, with 9 bases that match TRBD1. This CDR3 contains 18 residues. V was pared by 5 bases and J by 0 bases, with 11 bases of the junction left unmatched. Germline V gene lookup returns CDR1 MNHNS and CDR2 SASEGT.

The chain has TRBV18 and TRBJ2-5; D ambiguous. There are 13 residues in the CDR3. V lost 2 bases and J lost 0, with 4 bases in between. The V gene's germline CDR1 is KGHSH and CDR2 LQKENI. In DNA form, the CDR3 reads TGTGCCAGCTCACCAAATTACCAAGAGACCCAGTACTTC. It encodes CASSPNYQETQYF.

Regarding this clonotype: A junction end diverges from the germline sequence, so it may reflect a read error. The rearrangement joins TRBV7-6 to TRBJ2-3, with 14 bases matching TRBD2. The germline V gene encodes CDR1 SGHVS and CDR2 FNYEAQ. This CDR3 spans 14 amino acids. CDR3 bases: TGTGCCAGCAGCTCCGGGACTAGCGGGGGCCCCCTCGGATTT. It specifies CASSSGTSGGPLGF. Supplemented by reference TRBV7-6 and TRBJ2-3, the full variable domain reads GAGVSQSPRYKVTKRGQDVALRCDPISGHVSLYWYRQALGQGPEFLTYFNYEAQQDKSGLPNDRFSAERPEGSISTLTIQRTEQRDSAMYRCASSSGTSGGPLGFGPGTRLTVL.

This chain links TRBV6-6 with TRBJ1-1; possible D gene TRBD1, 6 bases. Trimming left V 6 bases short and J 0 bases short, with 8 bases between. Germline loops: CDR1 MNHNY, CDR2 SVGAGI (reference sequence). The CDR3 is 13 amino acids. CDR3 in DNA: TGTGCCAGCAGGAGGACAGTGAACACTGAAGCTTTCTTT. As protein: CASRRTVNTEAFF.

The CDR3 is CSARERRSSSYNEQFF. DNA for the CDR3: TGCAGTGCTAGAGAGAGGCGGTCGAGCTCCTACAATGAGCAGTTCTTC. The gene calls are TRBV20-1 and TRBJ2-1; D remains unclear. The germline V gene encodes CDR1 DFQATT and CDR2 SNEGSKA (reference sequence). This CDR3 comprises 16 residues. With 0 bases removed from V and 0 bases from J, the gap between germline ends came to 12 bases.

This rearrangement joins TRBV7-3 to TRBJ2-5; TRBD2 might be the D (5 bases). The CDR3 consists of 13 residues. The V end was cut by 6 bases, the J end by 1 base, with 9 bases between. Germline-derived CDR1 and CDR2 are SGHTA and FQGTGA. Written as DNA, the CDR3 is TGTGCCAGCAGGGACTTAACCCAAGAGACCCAGTACTTC. Protein product: CASRDLTQETQYF.

The rearrangement uses TRBV3-1 and TRBJ1-2, with a possible D match to TRBD1 (6 bases). This CDR3 region has 16 residues. The germline gives CDR1 LGHDT, CDR2 YNNKEL (reference sequence). The V end lost 1 base, the J end lost 2 bases, and 14 bases lay between the germline ends. CDR3 in amino acids: CASSQGPGAGNYGYTF. The CDR3 nucleotides are TGTGCCAGCAGCCAAGGGCCAGGGGCTGGGAACTATGGCTACACCTTC.

The chain combines TRBV15 with TRBJ2-3, with unresolved D. This CDR3 has 17 residues. The germline V gene encodes CDR1 LNHNV and CDR2 YYDKDF (reference sequence). Deletions cut 0 bases from V and 3 bases from J, with 16 bases between. CDR3 in DNA: TGTGCCACCAGCAGAGATGAGGCTCGCCCCGCTACAGATACGCAGTATTTT. This codes for CATSRDEARPATDTQYF. Based on the CDR3 plus reference TRBV15 and TRBJ2-3, the full variable domain is DAMVIQNPRYQVTQFGKPVTLSCSQTLNHNVMYWYQQKSSQAPKLLFHYYDKDFNNEADTPDNFQSRRPNTSFCFLDIRSPGLGDTAMYLCATSRDEARPATDTQYFGPGTRLTVL.

This sequence joins TRBV29-1 and TRBJ2-1, with a possible D match to TRBD1 (5 bases). CDR1 and CDR2 from the germline V gene are SQVTM and ANQGSEA. The CDR3 is 15 amino acids. V dropped 3 bases and J dropped 1 base, with 13 bases sitting between them. The CDR3 protein is CSVDRDLGSYNEQFF. In DNA, the CDR3 is TGCAGCGTTGACAGGGATTTGGGTTCCTACAATGAGCAGTTCTTC.

The gene calls are TRBV20-1 and TRBJ2-7; maybe TRBD2 (6 bases). The CDR3 extends over 15 amino acids. Germline V gene lookup returns CDR1 DFQATT and CDR2 SNEGSKA (reference sequence). Trimming left V 0 bases short and J 6 bases short, with 18 bases between. This chain's CDR3 is CSARDLFRARGEQYF. The CDR3 nucleotides are TGCAGTGCTAGAGATCTCTTCCGGGCGCGGGGCGAGCAGTACTTC.

The chain has TRBV7-2 and TRBJ2-5; D gene uncertain. This CDR3 is built from 15 residues. Germline V gene lookup returns CDR1 SGHTA and CDR2 FQGNSA. V was shortened by 6 bases and J by 5 bases, with 19 bases between the two germline ends. The CDR3 region has the DNA TGTGCCAGCAGTTTCCTGGTAGGCCCCAGGGAGACCCAGTACTTC. Its protein product is CASSFLVGPRETQYF.

The rearrangement links TRBV30 to TRBJ2-5, with TRBD1 matching 7 bases. This CDR3 is 15 amino acids long. V shed 3 bases, J shed 2 bases, and the junction held 9 bases outside the gene matches. CDR1 and CDR2 (germline): GTSNPN, SVGIG (reference sequence). The CDR3 nucleotides read TGTGCCTGGAGCCAGGGACAGCGGATTCAAGAGACCCAGTACTTC. Translating it yields CAWSQGQRIQETQYF.

This clonotype was seen just once. The chain's CDR3 is CASSRTSSTSGGNNEQFF. The CDR3 nucleotides read TGTGCCAGCAGTCGGACTTCCTCGACTAGCGGGGGGAACAATGAGCAGTTCTTC. The chain uses TRBV6-2 or TRBV6-3 and TRBJ2-1; TRBD2 matches 13 bases. Germline CDR1 reads MNHEY; CDR2 reads SVGEGT. This CDR3 region has 18 residues. V lost 5 bases and J lost 5; bases outside the gene matches: 12.

The genes are TRBV12-3 or TRBV12-4 and TRBJ2-7; 9 nucleotides agree with TRBD1. After removal of 6 bases from V and 4 bases from J, the junction contained 7 bases not matched to a gene. The CDR3 totals 14 residues. The CDR3 region has the DNA TGTGCCAGCAGACGGACAGGGGCCCCATACGAGCAGTACTTC. Amino acids: CASRRTGAPYEQYF.

V is TRBV18 and J is TRBJ2-7; TRBD2 matches at 8 bases. Per germline, CDR1 KGHSH and CDR2 LQKENI. CDR3 length: 15 amino acids. Trimming took 2 bases from V and 5 from J; bases not matched to a gene: 8. CDR3 in amino acids: CASSPAGGSRDEQYF. The CDR3 DNA reads as TGTGCCAGCTCACCAGCGGGGGGCTCTCGGGACGAGCAGTACTTC.

This chain links TRBV11-3 with TRBJ1-1; D is uncertain. CDR1 is SGHNT, CDR2 YENEEA, per germline. Trimming shortened V by 5 bases and J by 3 bases, and 10 bases separated the two germline ends. The CDR3 contains 13 residues. CDR3 amino acids: CASSPAAHTEAFF. CDR3 DNA: TGTGCCAGCAGCCCAGCGGCCCACACTGAAGCTTTCTTT.

The chain carries TRBV12-3 or TRBV12-4 and TRBJ1-5; D uncertain. The germline V and J ends were trimmed by 5 bases and 0 bases, with 14 bases remaining between them. There are 16 residues in the CDR3. CDR3 in amino acids: CASSKVPPDSNQPQHF. The CDR3 DNA sequence: TGTGCCAGCAGTAAGGTTCCGCCCGATAGCAATCAGCCCCAGCATTTT.

This chain links TRBV7-2 with TRBJ2-3; D call uncertain. Trimming left V 5 bases short and J 0 bases short, with 12 bases between. The CDR3 sequence is 15 residues long. Per the germline V gene, CDR1 is SGHTA and CDR2 is FQGNSA. CDR3 residues: CASSPRPASTDTQYF. In nucleotides, the CDR3 is TGTGCCAGCAGCCCAAGACCCGCTAGCACAGATACGCAGTATTTT.

The chain carries TRBV30 and TRBJ1-2; D is undetermined. CDR3 size: 13 residues. The V end was cut by 6 bases, the J end by 7 bases, with 18 bases between. CDR1 and CDR2 from the germline V gene are GTSNPN and SVGIG (reference sequence). The CDR3 here is CACPSLGSFGYTF. The CDR3, as DNA: TGTGCCTGTCCAAGCCTCGGATCGTTTGGCTACACCTTC.

The rearrangement joins TRBV15 to TRBJ1-5, with a possible D match to TRBD1 (5 bases). The CDR3 is 16 amino acids. Trimming pared 2 bases from V and 11 bases from J, leaving 22 bases between. In germline, CDR1 is LNHNV, CDR2 YYDKDF (reference sequence). The CDR3 sequence is CATSRISGVMRGSQHF. The CDR3 nucleotides read TGTGCCACCAGCAGAATATCGGGGGTCATGCGAGGGTCCCAGCATTTT.